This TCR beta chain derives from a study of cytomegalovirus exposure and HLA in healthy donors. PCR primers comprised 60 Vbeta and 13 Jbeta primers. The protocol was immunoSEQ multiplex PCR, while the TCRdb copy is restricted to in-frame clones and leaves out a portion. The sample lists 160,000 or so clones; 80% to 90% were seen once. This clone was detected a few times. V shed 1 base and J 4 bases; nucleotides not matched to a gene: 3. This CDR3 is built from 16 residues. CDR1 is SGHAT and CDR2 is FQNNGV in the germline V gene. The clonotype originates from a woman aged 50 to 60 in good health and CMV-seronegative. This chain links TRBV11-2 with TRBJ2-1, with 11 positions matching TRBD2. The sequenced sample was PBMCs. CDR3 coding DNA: TGTGCCAGCAGCTTAGTTAGCGGGGGGGTTTACAATGAGCAGTTCTTC. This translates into CASSLVSGGVYNEQFF.